The clone carrying this T cell receptor (beta chain) has a count of ten or more. Germline V gives CDR1 SGHTA, CDR2 FQGNSA. CDR3 size: 14 residues. The V end was cut by 4 bases, the J end by 5 bases, with 12 bases between. The record originates from a study of blood T cells in healthy people across ages. The use of a sample-barcoded 5' primer and a J-beta primer mix characterized a second PCR of roughly 6 to 11 cycles. Every sample gave at least 2.5 million paired-end reads containing CDR3. TCRdb re-called the 5' RACE reads with MiXCR, one entry per CDR3 protein. This sample yields almost 550,000 distinct CDR3 sequences, of which under 30% are seen a single time; roughly 9% belongs to the top ten. A further study also used this sample, focusing on T cells of mothers and their children. This second report adds: Reads obtained per mother exceeded 9 million TCR beta CDR3 reads, with several million obtained per child. With unrelated pairs as the comparison, related mother-child pairs had a slightly higher overlap that was not significant.

Sequenced sample: blood. The chain links TRBV7-2 to TRBJ2-1; possible D gene TRBD2, 6 bases. This sequence originates from a boy aged 5-17 years in good health. The CDR3 sequence is CASSYPGLNNEQFF. CDR3 nucleotide sequence: TGTGCCAGCAGCTACCCGGGACTTAACAATGAGCAGTTCTTC.